This T cell receptor beta chain is from a study of cytomegalovirus exposure and HLA in healthy donors. Study findings and constraints: Rare TCR sequences predominated, though certain public TCRs were found in many donors. Further analysis, carried out later, found HLA-associated TCR beta chains more clonally expanded than equally common other chains. In an earlier analysis, most TCR beta V segments were productive about 87% or about 30% of the time. Reportedly, a later analysis found an Asian-associated ancestry cluster had fewer N-insertions than the roughly 670-donor mean.

The CDR3 totals 18 residues. Germline-derived CDR1 and CDR2 are SGHRS and YFSETQ. V lost 2 bases, J lost 8 bases, and 15 bases stayed unmatched. This clone was seen just once. Its antigen is still unknown. Primers for the PCR totalled 60 Vbeta and 13 Jbeta. This table comes from immunoSEQ multiplex PCR, and its TCRdb copy is limited to in-frame clones, with some not included. The sample has 150,000 or so clones, around 73% seen once; the top ten hold 1.6%. The chain employs TRBV5-1 and TRBJ2-1; 11 nucleotides align to TRBD2. The material sequenced was PBMCs. The TCR comes from a woman aged 18-29 years in good health and CMV-seronegative. The CDR3 sequence: CASSFRGQTLAGVDEQFF. The CDR3 DNA follows: TGCGCCAGCAGCTTCCGGGGTCAAACACTAGCGGGAGTGGATGAGCAGTTCTTC.